The present T cell receptor beta chain was sequenced within a study of cytomegalovirus exposure and HLA in healthy donors. Study-level points and caveats: Through in vitro validation, a few CMV-associated chains were shown to be specific for CMV antigens. A highly shared variant cluster was judged a likely technical artifact. Productive rates of about 87% or about 30% were seen for most TCR beta V segments in an earlier analysis.

This clone has only a few counts. Antigen unknown. The PCR was carried out with 60 Vbeta primers and 13 Jbeta primers. Method: immunoSEQ multiplex PCR; TCRdb's copy keeps in-frame clones and lacks some. The sample consists of some 67,000 clones, roughly 80% of them appearing once. CDR1 is MGHRA, CDR2 YSYEKL, per germline. Trimming removed 3 bases at V and 5 bases at J, with 16 bases between. The CDR3 is made up of 15 amino acids. The V and J genes are TRBV4-1 and TRBJ1-1; D possibly corresponds to TRBD1 (6 bases). Sequencing was performed on PBMCs. The receptor was isolated from a woman in her 30s in good health and CMV-seronegative. CDR3 residues: CASSHPAKRGTEAFF. The CDR3 DNA reads as TGCGCCAGCAGCCATCCCGCAAAGAGGGGGACTGAAGCTTTCTTT.